This is a list of T cell receptor beta chains from one sample in a study of T and B cells in COVID-19 patients. TCRdb passed the multiplex PCR reads through MiXCR, listing each CDR3 protein once. The sample includes fewer than 15,000 distinct CDR3 sequences, under 35% of them seen just once. Input material: blood. These receptors all stem from a human donor who had recovered from COVID-19. Both conserved end residues are part of each CDR3.

TRBV29-1	TRBJ1-5	15	CSVEVQGDFNQPQHF
TRBV5-4	TRBJ2-5	11	CASSSQETQYF
TRBV18	TRBJ2-7	12	CASSPSSGLQYF
TRBV6-1	TRBJ2-7	15	CASSERTGYYSVQYF
TRBV6-2/TRBV6-3	TRBJ2-7	16	CASTRASGGSSYEQYF
TRBV6-2/TRBV6-3	TRBJ2-1	11	CAAGALNEQFF
TRBV29-1	TRBJ1-1	18	CSALLPFDRGREGTEAFF
TRBV7-6	TRBJ1-1	13	CASSLVPEAEAFF
TRBV5-6	TRBJ2-6	15	CASSLGGSGANVLTF
TRBV6-1	TRBJ2-1	14	CASSEDRARSQQFF
TRBV20-1	TRBJ2-1	15	CSARDPSGRDNEQFF
TRBV29-1	TRBJ2-5	12	CSVGGRQETQYF
TRBV6-5	TRBJ2-3	17	CASSYSIGGISTDTQYF
TRBV19	TRBJ2-1	15	CASSYRDARGDEQFF
TRBV11-1	TRBJ1-5	13	CASSSSGGQPQHF
TRBV6-1	TRBJ1-5	16	CASSPLRQGVSQPQHF
TRBV18	TRBJ1-1	14	CASSPRQVNTEAFF
TRBV6-5	TRBJ2-1	15	CASSYRDRGYNEQFF
TRBV29-1	TRBJ2-2	12	CSGIGGTGELFF
TRBV18	TRBJ1-1	13	CASSPKVSTEAFF
TRBV6-5	TRBJ1-1	13	CASSYKRTAEAFF
TRBV5-6	TRBJ1-2	14	CASSSGGQNYGYTF
TRBV10-3	TRBJ2-3	16	CAISYRWGQGTDTQYF
TRBV13	TRBJ1-1	14	CASIARTANTEAFF
TRBV19	TRBJ1-5	16	CASNKNQGFGNQPQHF
TRBV12-3/TRBV12-4	TRBJ1-5	12	CASRNRNQPQHF
TRBV28	TRBJ1-1	11	CASRSGTEAFF
TRBV18	TRBJ1-4	15	CASSPRRGTNEKLFF
TRBV4-1	TRBJ2-2	15	CASSQARVSTGELFF
TRBV5-1	TRBJ2-1	18	CASSLAPSGAKGGDEQFF
TRBV30	TRBJ1-5	15	CAWSVGGRTNQPQHF
TRBV20-1	TRBJ2-6	14	CSASYSSGANVLTF
TRBV6-2/TRBV6-3	TRBJ2-1	15	CASSGARGSYNEQFF
TRBV19	TRBJ2-5	15	CASSIDLGAQETQYF
TRBV19	TRBJ2-7	14	CASSNRGRSDEQYF